This entry lists 25 T cell receptor beta chains sequenced from one sample in a study of cytomegalovirus exposure and HLA in healthy donors (TCRdb year 2017). Library method: the immunoSEQ multiplex PCR assay. The multiplex PCR relied on a mix of 60 forward primers for TCR Vbeta segments and 13 reverse primers for TCR Jbeta segments. Entries here come from immuneACCESS through TCRdb and include only in-frame sequences with V and J called. Some clones fail to appear in such tables; in the studies checked, an unresolved V gene covers under half of the shortfall, and the cause of the remainder is unknown. In all, the sample holds more than 130,000 clones, and 73% of those were seen once. Approximately 15% of the sample belongs to the ten largest clones. Sample: PBMCs. Receptors originate from a human donor in good health.

The genes are TRBV9 and TRBJ2-5; 8 nucleotides match TRBD2. Germline V lookup: CDR1 SGDLS, CDR2 YYNGEE. The CDR3 runs 12 residues. V shed 4 bases and J 6 bases; nucleotides not matched to a gene: 2. The CDR3 loop reads CASSPGGKTQYF. CDR3 nucleotides: TGTGCCAGCAGCCCGGGGGGGAAGACCCAGTACTTC.

In the case of this clone: Other DNA sequences of this sample code for an identical CDR3. The gene calls are TRBV25-1 and TRBJ1-1; TRBD1 aligns across 9 bases. The CDR3 covers 15 residues. Per germline, CDR1 MGHDK and CDR2 SYGVNS. V lost 3 bases, J lost 5 bases, and 7 bases stayed unmatched. CDR3 sequence (DNA): TGTGCCAGCAGTGACCCCGGACAGGGGAAAACTGAAGCTTTCTTT. It codes for CASSDPGQGKTEAFF.

The chain has TRBV6-4 and TRBJ2-7, with D possibly being TRBD2 (5 bases). The CDR3 sequence is 16 residues long. The V gene's germline CDR1 is MRHNA and CDR2 SNTAGT. Between the trimmed V and J ends, which lost 2 bases and 5 bases, there was a span of 19 bases. CDR3: CASSDLVRVLGHEQYF. The CDR3 bases are TGTGCCAGCAGTGACCTGGTGAGGGTGCTCGGCCACGAGCAGTACTTC.

The rearrangement uses TRBV19 and TRBJ1-5; perhaps TRBD1 as D (6 bases). Germline-derived CDR1 and CDR2 are LNHDA and SQIVND (reference sequence). The CDR3 has 13 residues. V shed 7 bases and J shed 7 bases, with 14 bases lying between them. In DNA form, the CDR3 reads TGTGCCAGTAACGACAGGCGAAGCCAGCCCCAGCATTTT. Translated, it gives CASNDRRSQPQHF.

V and J are TRBV10-3 and TRBJ2-7; TRBD2 is a possible D gene (5 bases). This CDR3 is 14 amino acids long. Per germline, CDR1 ENHRY and CDR2 SYGVKD. Trimming shortened V by 1 base and J by 5 bases, and 12 bases separated the two germline ends. CDR3 residues: CAISEYRGSDEQYF. The CDR3 DNA reads TGTGCCATCAGTGAGTATCGGGGATCAGACGAGCAGTACTTC.

The genes are TRBV7-8 and TRBJ2-7; possible D gene TRBD1, 6 bases. The CDR3 spans 13 residues. CDR1 is SGHVS and CDR2 is FQNEAQ in the germline V gene. The germline V and J ends were trimmed by 5 bases and 2 bases, with 10 bases remaining between them. The CDR3 region has the DNA TGTGCCAGCAGCGACAGGTTGACCTACGAGCAGTACTTC. It codes for CASSDRLTYEQYF.

This chain uses TRBV13 with TRBJ2-7, with D perhaps matching TRBD2 (5 bases). Germline CDR1 PRHDT, CDR2 FYEKMQ (reference sequence). Trimming shortened V by 8 bases and J by 2 bases, and 13 bases separated the two germline ends. The CDR3 contains 13 residues. The chain's CDR3 is CASSISDPYEQYF. The CDR3 nucleotides are TGTGCCAGCTCCATTAGCGACCCCTACGAGCAGTACTTC. Full variable domain (remainder filled in from reference TRBV13 and TRBJ2-7): AAGVIQSPRHLIKEKRETATLKCYPIPRHDTVYWYQQGPGQDPQFLISFYEKMQSDKGSIPDRFSAQQFSDYHSELNMSSLELGDSALYFCASSISDPYEQYFGPGTRLTVT.

A word on this clone: One junction end disagrees with the germline gene, perhaps due to a read error. V usage is TRBV27 and J usage is TRBJ1-1; tentative D call: TRBD1 (6 bases). Germline lookup yields CDR1 MNHEY and CDR2 SMNVEV (reference sequence). The CDR3 consists of 14 residues. The chain's CDR3 is CASSRHRENPEAFF. DNA of the CDR3: TGTGCCAGCAGCAGACACAGGGAGAACCCTGAAGCTTTCTTT.

The chain recombines TRBV27 with TRBJ2-7, with 10 bases lining up with TRBD2. Losses at the gene ends were 6 bases for V and 3 bases for J; bases not matched to a gene: 14. This CDR3 comprises 17 residues. Looked up from germline, CDR1 is MNHEY and CDR2 is SMNVEV (reference sequence). This CDR3 reads CASRRTGAGGPFYEQYF. The CDR3 nucleotides read TGTGCCAGCAGGCGAACGGGAGCGGGGGGGCCCTTCTACGAGCAGTACTTC.

This clone was seen a handful of times. This chain links TRBV4-1 with TRBJ1-1; tentatively, D is TRBD1 (6 bases). Trimming left V 4 bases short and J 1 base short, with 13 bases between. Germline lookup yields CDR1 MGHRA and CDR2 YSYEKL. This CDR3 spans 15 amino acids. CDR3 coding DNA: TGCGCCAGCAGCCGAGCCCGGGACACGAACACTGAAGCTTTCTTT. Its translation: CASSRARDTNTEAFF.

The sample holds a few counts of this clone. The chain uses TRBV25-1 and TRBJ2-7, with TRBD2 matching 11 bases. Germline-derived CDR1 and CDR2 are MGHDK and SYGVNS. V lost 6 bases, J lost 4 bases, and 2 bases stayed unmatched. The length of the CDR3 is 13 residues. The CDR3 spells CASRASGRYEQYF. The CDR3 DNA reads as TGTGCCAGCAGGGCTAGCGGGAGGTACGAGCAGTACTTC.

V and J are TRBV7-2 and TRBJ1-1, with no clear D. The germline V and J ends were trimmed by 1 base and 1 base, with 7 bases remaining between them. This CDR3 contains 14 residues. The germline V gene has CDR1 SGHTA and CDR2 FQGNSA. In DNA form, the CDR3 reads TGTGCCAGCAGCTTAGGTTCCGGGAACACTGAAGCTTTCTTT. Translation gives CASSLGSGNTEAFF.

The chain joins TRBV11-2 to TRBJ1-2; D perhaps matches TRBD1 (5 bases). The CDR3 consists of 13 residues. CDR1 and CDR2 (germline): SGHAT, FQNNGV. The germline V and J ends were trimmed by 0 bases and 7 bases, with 9 bases remaining between them. The CDR3 DNA reads TGTGCCAGCAGCTTAGAAGGAAGGGGTGGCTACACCTTC. It is translated as CASSLEGRGGYTF.

The chain couples TRBV6-1 to TRBJ2-7; 10 bases fit TRBD2. This CDR3 is 14 amino acids long. Trimming cost V 4 bases and J 2 bases; bases outside gene matches: 2. Per the germline V gene, CDR1 is MNHNS and CDR2 is SASEGT. The CDR3 DNA follows: TGTGCCAGCAGTGCAGCGGGAGGGCCCTACGAGCAGTACTTC. This codes for CASSAAGGPYEQYF.

The V and J genes are TRBV10-1 and TRBJ2-3; tentative D call: TRBD1 (6 bases). The CDR3 runs 15 residues. The germline V gene encodes CDR1 WNHNN and CDR2 SYGVQD (reference sequence). V lost 3 bases and J 1 base, leaving 11 bases between the germline ends. The chain's CDR3 is CASSDVQGGTDTQYF. The CDR3 coding sequence is TGCGCCAGCAGTGATGTACAGGGAGGCACAGATACGCAGTATTTT.

This chain links TRBV5-4 with TRBJ1-5; D might be TRBD1 (5 bases). Trimming pared 2 bases from V and 4 bases from J, leaving 16 bases between. The germline gives CDR1 SGHNT, CDR2 YYREEE (reference sequence). This CDR3 spans 16 amino acids. CDR3 sequence (DNA): TGTGCCAGCAGCTTCGGGGGGTTAGAGGAAAATCAGCCCCAGCATTTT. Encoded protein: CASSFGGLEENQPQHF.

This chain joins TRBV30 and TRBJ1-5, with D unresolved. V dropped 2 bases and J dropped 6 bases, with 8 bases sitting between them. CDR3 length: 12 amino acids. The germline CDR1 and CDR2 sequences are GTSNPN and SVGIG (reference sequence). The DNA of the CDR3 is TGTGCCTGGAGTCCGGCAGGTCAGCCCCAGCATTTT. It codes for CAWSPAGQPQHF.

The V call is TRBV6-5, the J call TRBJ1-1; D is possibly TRBD1 (6 bases). Per the germline V gene, CDR1 is MNHEY and CDR2 is SVGAGI. The V end was cut by 2 bases, the J end by 1 base, with 14 bases between. This CDR3 has 16 amino acids. This CDR3 is CASSYRDTSRNTEAFF. For the CDR3, the DNA is TGTGCCAGCAGTTACAGGGACACGTCAAGGAACACTGAAGCTTTCTTT.

A few counts support this clone. This likely comes from a read error, as the CDR3 has no conserved phenylalanine or tryptophan at its end. The DNA is omitted, as the CDR3 cannot be located on it reliably, and the CDR3 follows TCRdb's listing. The chain joins TRBV5-6 to TRBJ1-4; TRBD1 is taken as the D call from the table, unchecked against the DNA. From its first to its last residue, the CDR3 has 12 amino acids. CDR1 is SGHDT and CDR2 is YYEEEE in the germline V gene. The CDR3 spells CASSLFSDRRYV.

The chain carries TRBV4-1 and TRBJ2-7, with D possibly being TRBD1 (6 bases). The CDR3 sequence is 18 residues long. Germline V CDR1 and CDR2: MGHRA, YSYEKL. The V gene lost 0 bases and the J gene lost 4 bases, with 22 bases spanning the gap. CDR3 in amino acids: CASSQEEGVNRVMYEQYF. The CDR3 DNA follows: TGCGCCAGCAGCCAAGAGGAAGGGGTCAACAGGGTTATGTACGAGCAGTACTTC.

The chain is built from TRBV6-1 and TRBJ2-1; D is possibly TRBD1 (5 bases). The V end lost 5 bases, the J end lost 1 base, and 12 bases lay between the germline ends. Germline values: CDR1 MNHNS, CDR2 SASEGT. The CDR3 spans 15 residues. CDR3 amino acids: CASSPQVSSYNEQFF. CDR3 nucleotide sequence: TGTGCCAGCAGTCCACAGGTTTCTTCCTACAATGAGCAGTTCTTC.

The V gene is TRBV10-1, the J gene TRBJ2-7; 11 positions match TRBD2. This CDR3 comprises 15 residues. CDR1 is WNHNN, CDR2 SYGVQD, per germline (reference sequence). Trimming at V came to 0 bases and at J to 5 bases, leaving 3 bases not matched to a gene. CDR3 bases: TGCGCCAGCAGTGAGTCACTAGCGGGAGTACACGAGCAGTACTTC. Amino acids: CASSESLAGVHEQYF.

This clone was seen a handful of times. V usage is TRBV4-2 and J usage is TRBJ2-5; D is perhaps TRBD1 (6 bases). This CDR3 has 13 residues. Germline V CDR1 and CDR2: LGHNA, YNFKEQ. Deletions cut 2 bases from V and 4 bases from J, with 8 bases between. The DNA of the CDR3 is TGTGCCAGCAGCCAAAACAGGGCAGAGACCCAGTACTTC. Encoded protein: CASSQNRAETQYF.

CDR3 region: CASSSLGLAGVNEQFF. DNA of the CDR3: TGTGCCAGCAGCTCCCTAGGGCTAGCGGGAGTCAATGAGCAGTTCTTC. The chain uses TRBV7-9 and TRBJ2-1, with 10 bases matching TRBD2. Germline V gene data show CDR1 as SEHNR and CDR2 as FQNEAQ (reference sequence). CDR3 size: 16 residues. The junction had 9 bases not matched to a gene; V was cut back by 4 bases and J by 6 bases.

This clone has just a few counts. This chain links TRBV6-5 with TRBJ1-2, with 7 bases identical to TRBD1. V dropped 0 bases and J dropped 0; count of bases not matched to a gene: 1. Germline loops: CDR1 MNHEY, CDR2 SVGAGI. The CDR3 is 15 amino acids. The CDR3 is CASSYSTGANYGYTF. In DNA, the CDR3 is TGTGCCAGCAGTTACTCTACAGGGGCTAACTATGGCTACACCTTC.